Below are 20 T cell receptor beta chains sequenced from a single sample in a study of cytomegalovirus exposure and HLA in healthy donors. Amplification used 60 Vbeta primers and 13 Jbeta primers. The method was immunoSEQ multiplex PCR; TCRdb's version includes in-frame clones alone and lacks a portion of them. The data hold approximately 130,000 clones, with about 81% observed a single time. Sequences were obtained from PBMCs. The receptor set was obtained from a man aged 40-55 years in good health and CMV-seronegative.

This chain connects TRBV4-1 to TRBJ2-7; 8 bases map to TRBD1. The CDR3 consists of 12 residues. CDR1 is MGHRA and CDR2 is YSYEKL in the germline V gene. Unmatched junction bases numbered 0, after V lost 2 bases and J lost 6 bases. The CDR3 region has the DNA TGCGCCAGCAGCCAAACAGGGGGCGAGCAGTACTTC. Encoded protein: CASSQTGGEQYF.

This clone was observed a few times. The chain joins TRBV27 to TRBJ2-6; 11 bases match TRBD1. Germline V gene sequence: CDR1 MNHEY, CDR2 SMNVEV (reference sequence). Trimming cost V 6 bases and J 0 bases; bases outside gene matches: 4. This CDR3 is built from 17 residues. The CDR3: CASRRTGGASGANVLTF. Here the CDR3 DNA reads TGTGCCAGCAGACGGACAGGGGGCGCCTCTGGGGCCAACGTCCTGACTTTC.

The J gene is TRBJ2-1, the V gene TRBV6-5; D not resolved. The length of the CDR3 is 15 residues. Between the trimmed V and J ends, which lost 2 bases and 2 bases, there was a span of 10 bases. CDR1 and CDR2 (germline): MNHEY, SVGAGI. The CDR3 is CASSYGPNPYNEQFF. The DNA for the CDR3 is TGTGCCAGCAGTTACGGCCCGAACCCCTACAATGAGCAGTTCTTC.

Concerning this clone itself: An end of the junction does not agree with germline; a read error may underlie this. The CDR3 is CSSSLGNRVKDTGELFF. CDR3 nucleotides: TGTTCCAGCAGCTTAGGGAACAGGGTGAAGGACACCGGGGAGCTGTTTTTT. The gene calls are TRBV7-9 and TRBJ2-2; tentative D call: TRBD1 (6 bases). In germline, CDR1 is SEHNR, CDR2 FQNEAQ (reference sequence). The CDR3 covers 17 residues.

This clone was seen more than once but under ten times. The rearrangement uses TRBV5-1 and TRBJ1-3; D gene ambiguous. V was pared by 3 bases and J by 4 bases, with 17 bases between. This CDR3 comprises 16 residues. The germline CDR1 and CDR2 sequences are SGHRS and YFSETQ. DNA of the CDR3: TGCGCCAGCAGCTCTGGGCCGGTGGGCCTGGGAAACACCATATATTTT. Protein product: CASSSGPVGLGNTIYF.

This chain links TRBV18 with TRBJ2-1; D ambiguous. Trimming took off 3 bases at V and 0 bases at J, with 9 bases between the two ends. The CDR3 length is 15 residues. Looked up from germline, CDR1 is KGHSH and CDR2 is LQKENI. DNA of the CDR3: TGTGCCAGCTCACCCTCTATGAGCTCCTACAATGAGCAGTTCTTC. Residues: CASSPSMSSYNEQFF.

The CDR3 spells CASRSQGEAFF. The CDR3, as DNA: TGTGCCAGCAGGTCACAGGGTGAAGCTTTCTTT. The V and J genes are TRBV7-9 and TRBJ1-1; TRBD1 might be the D (6 bases). Germline V gene lookup returns CDR1 SEHNR and CDR2 FQNEAQ (reference sequence). The CDR3 runs 11 residues. V lost 6 bases to trimming and J lost 7 bases, with 9 bases between them.

The rearrangement uses TRBV5-1 and TRBJ1-3; TRBD1 matches 7 bases. Germline assignment: CDR1 SGHRS and CDR2 YFSETQ. V gave up 5 bases and J gave up 0 bases; unmatched junction bases: 14. The CDR3 runs to 18 residues. The CDR3 here is CASSTGTVGSDSGNTIYF. The DNA for the CDR3 is TGCGCCAGCAGTACCGGGACAGTCGGATCGGACTCTGGAAACACCATATATTTT.

The chain combines TRBV19 with TRBJ1-4; no definite D call. Germline assignment: CDR1 LNHDA and CDR2 SQIVND (reference sequence). V was clipped by 4 bases and J by 7 bases, with 22 bases between them. The CDR3 covers 17 residues. The CDR3 protein is CASSSPLTREAAEKLFF. CDR3 bases: TGTGCCAGTAGTAGCCCCCTGACCCGGGAGGCCGCTGAAAAACTGTTTTTT.

The genes are TRBV7-3 and TRBJ2-7; D perhaps matches TRBD1 (5 bases). The CDR3 has 13 residues. Germline-derived CDR1 and CDR2 are SGHTA and FQGTGA. V was clipped by 0 bases and J by 6 bases, with 9 bases between them. The CDR3 here is CASSLTQGVEQYF. The DNA of the CDR3 is TGTGCCAGCAGCTTAACCCAGGGTGTCGAGCAGTACTTC.

V and J are TRBV7-9 and TRBJ1-3; D gene uncertain. Germline V lookup: CDR1 SEHNR, CDR2 FQNEAQ (reference sequence). CDR3 length: 13 amino acids. Written as DNA, the CDR3 is TGTGCAGACAAAAGGTCCTCTGGAAACACCATATATTTT. Translated, it gives CADKRSSGNTIYF.

The chain links TRBV27 to TRBJ2-7, with 9 bases matching TRBD1. V dropped 4 bases and J dropped 0; count of bases not matched to a gene: 7. The CDR3 length is 16 residues. The germline V gene has CDR1 MNHEY and CDR2 SMNVEV (reference sequence). The CDR3 reads CASSSSGTGFSYEQYF. The CDR3 DNA reads TGTGCCAGCAGTTCGTCCGGGACAGGGTTCTCCTACGAGCAGTACTTC.

J is TRBJ1-2 and V is TRBV2; no reliable D call. Germline lookup yields CDR1 SNHLY and CDR2 FYNNEI. The CDR3 length is 11 residues. V lost 10 bases to trimming and J lost 8 bases, with 14 bases between them. CDR3 in amino acids: CAIPGLKGYTF. CDR3 in DNA: TGTGCCATTCCAGGCCTAAAAGGCTACACCTTC.

This clone was observed a single time. V gene TRBV15 combines with J gene TRBJ2-5; 9 nucleotides match TRBD2. Germline V gives CDR1 LNHNV, CDR2 YYDKDF (reference sequence). V shed 7 bases, J shed 2 bases, and the junction held 14 bases outside the gene matches. This CDR3 spans 17 amino acids. The CDR3 nucleotides read TGTGCCACCACACAAGCGGGGGGACTAGACGTACAAGAGACCCAGTACTTC. Translated, it gives CATTQAGGLDVQETQYF.

The chain joins TRBV12-5 to TRBJ1-1, with D tentatively TRBD1 (5 bases). Germline CDR1 is LGHNT and CDR2 is FRNRAP. The ends were cut back, 5 bases at V and 1 base at J, with 11 bases in the middle. The CDR3 has 14 amino acids. In DNA form, the CDR3 reads TGTGCTAGTGGTCGCGACAGCCCGAACACTGAAGCTTTCTTT. As protein: CASGRDSPNTEAFF.

The chain employs TRBV5-1 and TRBJ2-7; D remains unclear. CDR1 is SGHRS, CDR2 YFSETQ, per germline. There are 12 residues in the CDR3. Trimming removed 0 bases from V and 6 bases from J, with 7 bases in between. This CDR3 reads CASSLVSGEQYF. The CDR3 DNA follows: TGCGCCAGCAGCTTGGTCAGTGGCGAGCAGTACTTC. The full variable domain, with the rest looked up from reference TRBV5-1 and TRBJ2-7, is KAGVTQTPRYLIKTRGQQVTLSCSPISGHRSVSWYQQTPGQGLQFLFEYFSETQRNKGNFPGRFSGRQFSNSRSEMNVSTLELGDSALYLCASSLVSGEQYFGPGTRLTVT.

About this clone: Within the sample, other DNA sequences also encode this same CDR3. The V and J genes are TRBV18 and TRBJ1-1, with 10 bases that match TRBD1. The CDR3 has 14 amino acids. After removal of 1 base from V and 5 bases from J, the junction contained 1 base not matched to a gene. Germline lookup yields CDR1 KGHSH and CDR2 LQKENI. As DNA, the CDR3 is TGTGCCAGCTCACCACGGACAGGGGGAACTGAAGCTTTCTTT. It specifies CASSPRTGGTEAFF.

This clone was picked up a small number of times. The chain has TRBV7-6 and TRBJ2-3; 11 bases agree with TRBD1. Per germline, CDR1 SGHVS and CDR2 FNYEAQ. There are 15 residues in the CDR3. V lost 5 bases and J lost 4; bases outside the gene matches: 5. The CDR3 region is CASSRRDRGADTQYF. CDR3 DNA sequence: TGTGCCAGCAGCCGACGGGACAGGGGGGCAGATACGCAGTATTTT.

This clone has just a few counts. The chain employs TRBV6-5 and TRBJ2-3, with D perhaps TRBD2 (6 bases). The CDR3 sequence is 14 residues long. Germline V gives CDR1 MNHEY, CDR2 SVGAGI. V was shortened by 6 bases and J by 2 bases, with 12 bases between the two germline ends. CDR3 sequence (DNA): TGTGCCAGCAGCGCGGGGAGAGCCACAGATACGCAGTATTTT. It yields the protein CASSAGRATDTQYF.

The chain joins TRBV9 to TRBJ2-7; 8 bases line up with TRBD2. The trim removed 3 bases at V and 4 bases at J, leaving 9 bases unmatched. This CDR3 comprises 15 residues. Germline loops: CDR1 SGDLS, CDR2 YYNGEE. The CDR3 DNA follows: TGTGCCAGCAGCGGGGGGGGACTAGAAAGTTACGAGCAGTACTTC. As protein: CASSGGGLESYEQYF.